Each of the 19 T cell receptor beta chains below was sequenced from the same sample in a study of T-cell reconstitution after alpha-beta-depleted transplantation in children. Preparing the TCRbeta library involved the use of unique molecular identifiers. A single record per CDR3 protein comes from TCRdb applying MiXCR to the PCR reads. Of approximately 520,000 distinct CDR3 sequences listed, 30% to 35% are singletons. The sequencing used PBMCs from the stem cell graft donor, collected from the stem cell graft. The origin of the receptors is a human donor who donated a stem cell graft to a child with aplastic anemia.

This clonotype was seen only a few times. This CDR3 is CSVLFSGTATLPYTEAFF. In nucleotides, the CDR3 is TGCAGCGTTCTTTTCTCGGGGACAGCCACACTCCCTTACACTGAAGCTTTCTTT. J is TRBJ1-1 and V is TRBV29-1; 7 nucleotides line up with TRBD1. Losses at the gene ends were 5 bases for V and 3 bases for J; bases not matched to a gene: 21. Looked up from germline, CDR1 is SQVTM and CDR2 is ANQGSEA. This CDR3 spans 18 amino acids.

This clonotype was seen more than once but under ten times. V gene TRBV29-1 combines with J gene TRBJ2-7, with 8 positions matching TRBD2. This CDR3 has 16 residues. Losses at the gene ends were 0 bases for V and 3 bases for J; bases not matched to a gene: 10. The germline gives CDR1 SQVTM, CDR2 ANQGSEA. The CDR3 loop is CSVEDQASGRYYEQYF. CDR3 bases: TGCAGCGTTGAAGATCAAGCTAGCGGGCGCTACTACGAGCAGTACTTC.

The chain links TRBV9 to TRBJ2-1, with 11 bases that match TRBD2. CDR3 size: 24 residues. Germline CDR1 and CDR2: SGDLS and YYNGEE. The V segment lost 0 bases and the J segment 8 bases; nucleotides outside the gene matches: 31. The CDR3 DNA reads TGTGCCAGCAGCGTAGCATTCGGCGTAGTCGGGCCGGGACTAGCGGCCGGAGGTATCGATGAGCAGTTCTTC. Protein product: CASSVAFGVVGPGLAAGGIDEQFF.

This clonotype was counted only a few times. The CDR3 loop reads CSVRPGLANNEQFF. CDR3 coding DNA: TGCAGCGTCCGTCCGGGACTAGCGAACAATGAGCAGTTCTTC. The rearrangement joins TRBV29-1 to TRBJ2-1, with 10 nucleotides matching TRBD2. The CDR3 sequence is 14 residues long. V gave up 6 bases and J gave up 5 bases; unmatched junction bases: 7. The V gene's germline CDR1 is SQVTM and CDR2 ANQGSEA.

This clonotype has only a few counts. V is TRBV30 and J is TRBJ1-1; the D gene is possibly TRBD1 (5 bases). This CDR3 region has 13 residues. V lost 3 bases and J lost 12, with 20 bases in between. The germline gives CDR1 GTSNPN, CDR2 SVGIG (reference sequence). As DNA, the CDR3 is TGTGCCTGGAGCACCCCGGCGGGGGGAACGACTTTCTTT. Residues: CAWSTPAGGTTFF.

The chain has TRBV19 and TRBJ1-5; tentative D call: TRBD1 (6 bases). V lost 9 bases to trimming and J lost 7 bases, with 19 bases between them. The CDR3 is 14 residues long. Germline V gene data show CDR1 as LNHDA and CDR2 as SQIVND (reference sequence). This chain's CDR3 is CASMDSPSRQPQHF. CDR3 nucleotide sequence: TGTGCCAGCATGGACAGTCCAAGCCGACAGCCCCAGCATTTT.

This clonotype was observed a few times. The V gene is TRBV2, the J gene TRBJ2-2, with a tentative D call TRBD1 (6 bases). This CDR3 has 17 residues. V was pared by 5 bases and J by 6 bases, with 22 bases between. Germline-derived CDR1 and CDR2 are SNHLY and FYNNEI. CDR3 sequence (DNA): TGTGCCAGCAGTCTAGAACCGGACAGATTCCTCTCCGGGGAGCTGTTTTTT. Its translation is CASSLEPDRFLSGELFF.

This clonotype appeared many times. One end of the junction varies from germline; a read error may be responsible. The rearrangement joins TRBV20-1 to TRBJ1-1, with D possibly TRBD1 on 5 matching bases. The CDR3 has 13 amino acids. The germline V gene has CDR1 DFQATT and CDR2 SNEGSKA (reference sequence). The CDR3 DNA is TGCAGAGCTACTGGGGCCGTGGACACTGAAGCTTTCTTT. It is translated as CRATGAVDTEAFF.

The gene calls are TRBV3-1 and TRBJ2-1; D is unclear. V gave up 0 bases and J gave up 10 bases, with 10 bases separating them. The CDR3 is 13 amino acids. In germline, CDR1 is LGHDT, CDR2 YNNKEL (reference sequence). Here the CDR3 DNA reads TGTGCCAGCAGCCAAGAGAACCTCATGGAGCAGTTCTTC. Its protein is CASSQENLMEQFF.

The V and J genes are TRBV6-1 and TRBJ2-7, with 7 bases lining up with TRBD1. Germline CDR1 MNHNS, CDR2 SASEGT. V shed 5 bases, J shed 3 bases, and the junction held 13 bases outside the gene matches. The CDR3 has 16 amino acids. The CDR3 is CASSRNRQGGLYEQYF. The CDR3 nucleotides read TGTGCCAGCAGTAGGAACCGACAGGGTGGACTCTACGAGCAGTACTTC.

This clonotype occurred a few times. CDR3 sequence reads: CASSPGARGSQFF. CDR3 sequence (DNA): TGTGCCAGCAGCCCCGGGGCTCGCGGCTCGCAGTTCTTC. The chain links TRBV7-2 to TRBJ2-1, with D perhaps TRBD1 or TRBD2 (5 bases each). The CDR3 has 13 amino acids. With 5 bases removed from V and 12 bases from J, the gap between germline ends came to 17 bases. Germline V gene sequence: CDR1 SGHTA, CDR2 FQGNSA.

The rearrangement uses TRBV12-3 or TRBV12-4 and TRBJ2-2, with 9 bases fitting TRBD1. V lost 2 bases and J lost 6; bases outside the gene matches: 10. This CDR3 spans 17 amino acids. As DNA, the CDR3 is TGTGCCAGCAGTTTATATACAGGGGGCATCGCCTCCGGGGAGCTGTTTTTT. This gives the protein CASSLYTGGIASGELFF.

The chain combines TRBV4-2 with TRBJ2-1; 7 nucleotides line up with TRBD2. Germline V gives CDR1 LGHNA, CDR2 YNFKEQ. J gave up 6 bases and V 1 base, and 6 bases lay outside the gene matches. The CDR3 has 15 amino acids. The CDR3, as DNA: TGTGCCAGCAGCCAAGTTTCCCTAGCGGCCAATGAGCAGTTCTTC. Its protein is CASSQVSLAANEQFF.

The genes are TRBV3-1 and TRBJ1-3; tentatively, D is TRBD1 (5 bases). V lost 0 bases and J lost 10, with 16 bases in between. CDR3 length: 15 residues. Germline V lookup: CDR1 LGHDT, CDR2 YNNKEL (reference sequence). CDR3 in amino acids: CASSQDIEEGQTIYF. DNA of the CDR3: TGTGCCAGCAGCCAAGATATCGAAGAGGGGCAAACCATATATTTT.

This clonotype was observed a few times. Here the CDR3 reads CASSRQGQGSYEQYF. CDR3 bases: TGTGCCAGCAGCCGTCAGGGACAGGGATCCTACGAGCAGTACTTC. The chain employs TRBV3-1 and TRBJ2-7; 9 bases line up with TRBD1. CDR1 LGHDT and CDR2 YNNKEL come from the germline V gene (reference sequence). The CDR3 runs 15 residues. After removal of 4 bases from V and 1 base from J, the junction contained 5 bases not matched to a gene.

V and J are TRBV18 and TRBJ2-7, with D unclear. This CDR3 has 14 amino acids. The V gene lost 2 bases and the J gene lost 1 base, with 9 bases spanning the gap. Looked up from germline, CDR1 is KGHSH and CDR2 is LQKENI. The DNA for the CDR3 is TGTGCCAGCTCACCAGGGGTAGGATCCTACGAGCAGTACTTC. This translates into CASSPGVGSYEQYF.

V and J are TRBV29-1 and TRBJ2-3; TRBD1 aligns across 7 bases. V was clipped by 4 bases and J by 4 bases; unmatched bases: 5. The germline gives CDR1 SQVTM, CDR2 ANQGSEA. The CDR3 is made up of 13 amino acids. CDR3 in amino acids: CSVATGYADTQYF. The CDR3 nucleotides read TGCAGCGTTGCGACAGGGTACGCAGATACGCAGTATTTT.

A single count supports this clonotype. The chain is built from TRBV19 and TRBJ1-1; D is undetermined. V lost 5 bases to trimming and J lost 0 bases, with 10 bases between them. Per germline, CDR1 LNHDA and CDR2 SQIVND (reference sequence). The CDR3 covers 14 residues. The CDR3 DNA reads as TGTGCCAGTAGTCTTTGGCACTTGAACACTGAAGCTTTCTTT. This encodes CASSLWHLNTEAFF.

This clonotype turned up a few times. This chain uses TRBV7-6 with TRBJ2-3, with 9 positions matching TRBD1. Germline values: CDR1 SGHVS, CDR2 FNYEAQ. The CDR3 runs 14 residues. V lost 6 bases, J lost 4 bases, and 5 bases stayed unmatched. The CDR3, as DNA: TGTGCCAGCAGTTCGGGACAGGGTGCAGATACGCAGTATTTT. Its translation: CASSSGQGADTQYF.